The 3 T cell receptor beta chains presented below share a single source sample, sequenced in a study of blood T cells in healthy people across ages. Primers used in a second PCR of about 6 to 11 cycles were a sample-barcoded 5' primer and a J-beta primer mix. TCRdb recomputed calls from the 5' RACE reads with MiXCR, one row per CDR3 protein. The table records 780,000 or so distinct CDR3 sequences, about 48% of them present only once. The sequencing input was blood. These receptors were collected from a man of 80 years or more in good health.

This clonotype was picked up a small number of times. The chain uses TRBV11-2 and TRBJ1-2; D may be TRBD1 (5 bases). The CDR3 is 13 amino acids. V lost 4 bases and J 3 bases, leaving 9 bases between the germline ends. Germline CDR1 is SGHAT and CDR2 is FQNNGV. The CDR3 DNA reads as TGTGCCAGCAGCTCCGGGACCCACTATGGCTACACCTTC. Amino acids: CASSSGTHYGYTF.

CDR3: CASSLEGRGETQYF. CDR3 DNA: TGTGCCAGCAGCTTGGAGGGGCGAGGAGAGACCCAGTACTTC. The V gene is TRBV5-5, the J gene TRBJ2-5; TRBD1 is a possible D gene (5 bases). The germline V gene encodes CDR1 SGHKS and CDR2 YYEKEE (reference sequence). Trimming took 0 bases from V and 4 from J, leaving 10 bases between them. The CDR3 is 14 residues long. The full variable domain, its missing parts supplied by reference TRBV5-5 and TRBJ2-5, is DAGVTQSPTHLIKTRGQQVTLRCSPISGHKSVSWYQQVLGQGPQFIFQYYEKEERGRGNFPDRFSARQFPNYSSELNVNALLLGDSALYLCASSLEGRGETQYFGPGTRLLVL.

In the case of this clonotype: One end of the junction is discordant with germline, which a read error may explain. V gene TRBV12-3 or TRBV12-4 combines with J gene TRBJ2-1, with D unclear. This CDR3 has 13 residues. The DNA for the CDR3 is TGTGCCAGCCGTTTAGACGCCTACAATGAGCAGTTCTTC. Protein product: CASRLDAYNEQFF.